The source of this TCR beta chain is a study of post-analysis software for immune sequencing data. As concerns this clonotype: The antigen is unknown.

Unique-molecular-identifier-tagged TCR beta cDNA libraries were used. TCRdb re-called the PCR reads through MiXCR, storing one row per CDR3 protein. Of some 890,000 distinct CDR3 sequences listed, around 53% were seen once; the top ten hold roughly 4.4%. This CDR3 spans 13 amino acids. V shed 5 bases and J shed 2 bases, with 7 bases lying between them. Looked up from germline, CDR1 is MNHNY and CDR2 is SVGAGI (reference sequence). Study-wide results and limits: About five TRBV segments were more frequent in patients than controls; TRBV5-6, TRBV5-1 and TRBV20-1 belonged to this group.

This clonotype was obtained from a girl under 18 with multiple sclerosis. Sequenced material: blood. V and J are TRBV6-6 and TRBJ1-5, with D perhaps TRBD1 (5 bases). The chain's CDR3 is CASSTTGNQPQHF. The CDR3 DNA reads TGTGCCAGCAGTACGACAGGCAATCAGCCCCAGCATTTT.